This TCR beta chain was captured by sequencing in a study of cytomegalovirus exposure and HLA in healthy donors. As regards this clone: No antigen is known for it.

PCR was performed using 60 Vbeta and 13 Jbeta primers. TCRdb's table, derived via immunoSEQ multiplex PCR, lists solely in-frame clones and lacks some. The sample shows over 150,000 clones, about 72% of them seen only once. Study results and limitations: In presence/absence analyses, roughly uniform sequencing depth across donors was assumed. It was reported that TCR beta sequences correctly inferred the HLA-A and HLA-B alleles for most subjects. Several top significant clusters appeared, in a later analysis, to be linked to common viral pathogens.

The sequenced sample was PBMCs. This clonotype originated in a man aged 25 to 45 in good health and CMV-seropositive.

CDR3 protein: CASSPAGAGANVLTF. The DNA of the CDR3 is TGTGCCAGCAGCCCCGCGGGGGCTGGGGCCAACGTCCTGACTTTC. The V call is TRBV13, the J call TRBJ2-6, with 7 positions matching TRBD2. Germline CDR1 reads PRHDT; CDR2 reads FYEKMQ (reference sequence). The V and J ends lost 5 bases and 2 bases, in that order; junction bases with no gene match: 3. The CDR3 covers 15 residues.